These 16 T cell receptor beta chains came from one sample sequenced in a study of blood T cell repertoires in COVID-19. The table came from immunoSEQ multiplex PCR; TCRdb's copy has only in-frame clones and leaves some out. The table shows 250,000 to 300,000 clones, with approximately 81% occurring only once. The sequenced material came from peripheral blood. All receptors come from a woman aged 60-70 years with active or convalescent COVID-19.

The chain joins TRBV7-2 to TRBJ1-4, with 8 bases that match TRBD1. Germline V CDR1 and CDR2: SGHTA, FQGNSA. This CDR3 contains 15 residues. V gave up 5 bases and J gave up 3 bases; unmatched junction bases: 5. DNA for the CDR3: TGTGCCAGCAGCACGGACAGGGCCCCTAATGAAAAACTGTTTTTT. This sequence encodes CASSTDRAPNEKLFF.

DNA of the CDR3: TGTGCCAGCAGACCCGGCGGGCAGTATGGCTACACCTTC. This gives the protein CASRPGGQYGYTF. The rearrangement links TRBV6-5 to TRBJ1-2; D remains ambiguous. Germline lookup yields CDR1 MNHEY and CDR2 SVGAGI. The CDR3 has 13 residues. V lost 6 bases and J 5 bases, leaving 13 bases between the germline ends.

The J gene is TRBJ2-3, the V gene TRBV3-1 (or the pseudogene TRBV3-2); 9 bases are a match to TRBD2. V lost 0 bases and J lost 1; bases outside the gene matches: 2. Per the germline V gene, CDR1 is LGHDT and CDR2 is YNNKEL (reference sequence). This CDR3 comprises 16 residues. CDR3 sequence reads: CASSQDERGGTDTQYF. CDR3 coding DNA: TGTGCCAGCAGCCAAGATGAGCGGGGGGGCACAGATACGCAGTATTTT.

The chain links TRBV9 to TRBJ2-7; TRBD1 aligns across 8 bases. Germline V gene sequence: CDR1 SGDLS, CDR2 YYNGEE. This CDR3 is built from 15 residues. V was pared by 0 bases and J by 6 bases, with 8 bases of the junction left unmatched. CDR3 DNA sequence: TGTGCCAGCAGCGTAGGTCAGGGGGCGCGAGTCGAGCAGTACTTC. Translated, it gives CASSVGQGARVEQYF.

This clone was seen a few times. DNA for the CDR3: TGTGCCAGCAGCGTAGAATGGACTAGCGGTGTGGGGGAGCAGTTCTTC. Translated, it gives CASSVEWTSGVGEQFF. The chain combines TRBV9 with TRBJ2-1; 10 bases fit TRBD2. Germline CDR1 reads SGDLS; CDR2 reads YYNGEE. The CDR3 contains 16 residues. After removal of 0 bases from V and 10 bases from J, the junction contained 10 bases not matched to a gene.

This chain joins TRBV25-1 and TRBJ1-1; 9 bases agree with TRBD1. Trimming removed 10 bases from V and 3 bases from J; junction bases left unmatched: 15. This CDR3 spans 16 amino acids. CDR1 and CDR2 from the germline V gene are MGHDK and SYGVNS. Written as DNA, the CDR3 is TGTGCCACCCTGAAATCCGGGACAGGGTTATACACTGAAGCTTTCTTT. It is translated as CATLKSGTGLYTEAFF.

This clone was recorded a few times. V is TRBV21-1 and J is TRBJ2-7; no check of the table's D call, TRBD1, against the DNA was made. TRBV21-1 corresponds to a pseudogene. CDR3 length equals 12 residues. As DNA, the CDR3 is TGTGCCAGCAGCCCCCCACCCGGGACAGACCCCTTC. This gives the protein CASSPPPGTDPF.

The CDR3 loop reads CASRSGGENTGELFF. In DNA form, the CDR3 reads TGTGCCAGTAGGAGCGGGGGAGAGAACACCGGGGAGCTGTTTTTT. V is TRBV19 and J is TRBJ2-2; 8 bases are shared with TRBD2. The germline gives CDR1 LNHDA, CDR2 SQIVND (reference sequence). The CDR3 extends over 15 amino acids. The ends lost 6 bases at V and 1 base at J; junction bases unmatched: 4.

This clone appeared a few times. The rearrangement uses TRBV7-3 and TRBJ2-3, with 12 bases lining up with TRBD2. The CDR3 covers 16 residues. Germline values: CDR1 SGHTA, CDR2 FQGTGA. V was pared by 4 bases and J by 0 bases, with 2 bases of the junction left unmatched. CDR3 loop: CASSSGTSGSTDTQYF. In DNA, the CDR3 is TGTGCCAGCAGCTCCGGGACTAGCGGGAGCACAGATACGCAGTATTTT.

In its sample, this clone was seen once. The chain couples TRBV2 to TRBJ1-1; tentative D call: TRBD1 (6 bases). Trimming cost V 6 bases and J 0 bases, with 11 bases left between them. Germline V gene lookup returns CDR1 SNHLY and CDR2 FYNNEI. The CDR3 has 14 residues. Here the CDR3 DNA reads TGTGCCAGCAGGGACCGACAGGTGAACACTGAAGCTTTCTTT. It encodes CASRDRQVNTEAFF.

This clone came up once. V is TRBV7-9 and J is TRBJ1-5, with 11 bases that match TRBD1. The junction had 10 bases not matched to a gene; V was cut back by 5 bases and J by 7 bases. The CDR3 extends over 16 amino acids. Germline V CDR1 and CDR2: SEHNR, FQNEAQ (reference sequence). Here the CDR3 DNA reads TGTGCCAGCAGCCCAGAAGTAGGACAGGGGGCACAGCCCCAGCATTTT. It codes for CASSPEVGQGAQPQHF. Full variable domain (rest looked up from reference TRBV7-9 and TRBJ1-5): DTGVSQNPRHKITKRGQNVTFRCDPISEHNRLYWYRQTLGQGPEFLTYFQNEAQLEKSRLLSDRFSAERPKGSFSTLEIQRTEQGDSAMYLCASSPEVGQGAQPQHFGDGTRLSIL.

The chain recombines TRBV7-9 with TRBJ1-2; TRBD1 might be the D (6 bases). The germline V gene encodes CDR1 SEHNR and CDR2 FQNEAQ (reference sequence). V lost 8 bases to trimming and J lost 6 bases, with 13 bases between them. The CDR3 loop spans 12 amino acids. The CDR3 spells CASGPRGHGYTF. The CDR3 DNA follows: TGTGCCAGCGGTCCCAGGGGACATGGCTACACCTTC.

The chain links TRBV9 to TRBJ2-3, with D maybe TRBD2 (5 bases). The germline V and J ends were trimmed by 2 bases and 2 bases, with 12 bases remaining between them. Germline assignment: CDR1 SGDLS and CDR2 YYNGEE. This CDR3 is built from 15 residues. The CDR3 DNA reads TGTGCCAGCAGCGTGAGTAGCGACCACACAGATACGCAGTATTTT. This translates into CASSVSSDHTDTQYF.

The V call is TRBV30, the J call TRBJ2-5; D not certain. The V gene's germline CDR1 is GTSNPN and CDR2 SVGIG (reference sequence). Trimming left V 4 bases short and J 1 base short, with 4 bases between. The CDR3 covers 11 residues. Here the CDR3 reads CAWTGQETQYF. CDR3 coding DNA: TGTGCCTGGACAGGCCAAGAGACCCAGTACTTC. Filled out from reference TRBV30 and TRBJ2-5, the complete variable domain reads SQTIHQWPATLVQPVGSPLSLECTVEGTSNPNLYWYRQAAGRGLQLLFYSVGIGQISSEVPQNLSASRPQDRQFILSSKKLLLSDSGFYLCAWTGQETQYFGPGTRLLVL.

The genes are TRBV9 and TRBJ2-7; TRBD1 matches 7 bases. The CDR3 covers 13 residues. Trimming took 4 bases from V and 3 from J; bases not matched to a gene: 4. Germline V gene data show CDR1 as SGDLS and CDR2 as YYNGEE. The CDR3 DNA reads as TGTGCCAGCAGCACTTCAGGGGGCTACGAGCAGTACTTC. Its translation: CASSTSGGYEQYF.

The chain combines TRBV29-1 with TRBJ1-4; no reliable D call. The ends were cut back, 6 bases at V and 7 bases at J, with 12 bases in the middle. This CDR3 is 12 amino acids long. Germline CDR1 and CDR2: SQVTM and ANQGSEA. CDR3 protein: CSVPERGEKLFF. The CDR3 DNA is TGCAGCGTCCCCGAAAGAGGTGAAAAACTGTTTTTT.